This note documents a single T cell receptor (beta chain) sequence. These data come from a study of blood T cell repertoires in COVID-19. In the authors' methods: Reference gene primer amplification in the assay estimated nucleated cell counts. Generated by immunoSEQ multiplex PCR, the TCRdb table keeps only in-frame clones and is missing some. Clone size and V and J calls were adopted from that table, with D and trimming inferred from the DNA. The table shows about 79,000 clones, with roughly 90% occurring only once. Germline CDR1 and CDR2: SGDLS and YYNGEE. There are 16 residues in the CDR3. The trim removed 0 bases at V and 8 bases at J, leaving 6 bases unmatched.

This sequence joins TRBV9 and TRBJ2-1; the match to TRBD2 covers 12 bases. The TCR sequence derives from a man between 65 and 85 years old with active or convalescent COVID-19. The sample taken for sequencing was peripheral blood. The CDR3 region has the DNA TGTGCCAGCAGCGTAGGTCCGACTAGCGGGGGATATGAGCAGTTCTTC. It codes for CASSVGPTSGGYEQFF.